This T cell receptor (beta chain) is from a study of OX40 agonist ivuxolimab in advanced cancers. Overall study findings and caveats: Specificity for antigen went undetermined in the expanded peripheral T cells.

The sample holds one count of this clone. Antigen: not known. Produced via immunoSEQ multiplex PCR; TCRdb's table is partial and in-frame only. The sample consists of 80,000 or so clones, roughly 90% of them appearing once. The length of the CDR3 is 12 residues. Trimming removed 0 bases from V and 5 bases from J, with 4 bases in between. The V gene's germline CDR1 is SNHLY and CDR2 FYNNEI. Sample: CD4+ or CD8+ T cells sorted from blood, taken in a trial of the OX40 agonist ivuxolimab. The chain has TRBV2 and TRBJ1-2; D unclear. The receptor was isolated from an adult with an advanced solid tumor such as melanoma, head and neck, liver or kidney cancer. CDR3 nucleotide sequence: TGTGCCAGCAGTGAAGCGGGGTATGGCTACACCTTC. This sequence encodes CASSEAGYGYTF.